This T cell receptor (beta chain) was observed in a study of shared clonotypes between healthy human individuals. The naive CD8 fraction comprised CD45RO-negative cells positively selected for CCR7 and excluded terminally differentiated effector memory CD45RA+ cells. Trimming pared 1 base from V and 2 bases from J, leaving 9 bases between. The germline V gene encodes CDR1 MNHNS and CDR2 SASEGT. The CDR3 extends over 14 amino acids. As for this clone: Other DNA sequences in this sample translate to the same CDR3.

Profiling relied on immunoSEQ multiplex PCR, and the TCRdb table lists in-frame clones only, not all of them. The repertoire holds around 600,000 clones, with 85% to 95% as singletons. This chain links TRBV6-1 with TRBJ2-7; D call uncertain. Material for sequencing was naive CD8+ T cells sorted from blood. This TCR derives from a woman aged 30 to 39 in good health. The CDR3 loop reads CASSEVGLTYEQYF. CDR3 bases: TGTGCCAGCAGTGAAGTTGGGCTAACCTACGAGCAGTACTTC.